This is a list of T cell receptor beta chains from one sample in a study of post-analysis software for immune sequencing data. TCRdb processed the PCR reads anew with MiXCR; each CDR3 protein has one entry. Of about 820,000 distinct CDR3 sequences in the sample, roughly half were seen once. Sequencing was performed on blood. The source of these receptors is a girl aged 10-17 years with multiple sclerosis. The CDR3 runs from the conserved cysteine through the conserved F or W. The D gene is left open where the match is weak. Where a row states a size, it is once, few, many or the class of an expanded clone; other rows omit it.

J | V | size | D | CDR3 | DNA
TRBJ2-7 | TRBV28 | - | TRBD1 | CASSQDRQPYEQYF | TGTGCCAGCAGTCAGGACAGGCAACCCTACGAGCAGTACTTC
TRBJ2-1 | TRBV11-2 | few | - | CASSQLAGRYNEQFF | TGTGCCAGCAGCCAACTAGCCGGGCGCTACAATGAGCAGTTCTTC
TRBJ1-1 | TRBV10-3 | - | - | CAIKGEPNTEAFF | TGTGCCATCAAGGGGGAGCCGAACACTGAAGCTTTCTTT
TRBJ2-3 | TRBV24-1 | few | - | CATSDPGTSTDTQYF | TGTGCCACCAGTGATCCCGGGACTAGCACAGATACGCAGTATTTT
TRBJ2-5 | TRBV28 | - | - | CASSSSHYEQYF | -
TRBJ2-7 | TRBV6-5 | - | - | CASSYGSGITYEQYF | TGTGCCAGCAGTTACGGGTCAGGGATTACCTACGAGCAGTACTTC
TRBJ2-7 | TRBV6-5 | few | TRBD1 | CASRTLTGDYEQYF | TGTGCCAGCAGAACCCTGACAGGGGACTACGAGCAGTACTTC
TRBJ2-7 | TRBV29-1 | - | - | CSVFDGSYEQYF | TGCAGCGTTTTCGACGGATCCTACGAGCAGTACTTC
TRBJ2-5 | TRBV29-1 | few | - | CSVDRLETQYF | TGCAGCGTTGACCGGTTAGAGACCCAGTACTTC
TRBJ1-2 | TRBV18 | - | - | CASSTTRGSHYGYTF | TGTGCCAGCTCAACAACTCGGGGGTCCCACTATGGCTACACCTTC
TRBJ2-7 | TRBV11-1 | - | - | CASSELWTASYEQYF | TGTGCCAGCAGCGAACTTTGGACCGCCTCCTACGAGCAGTACTTC
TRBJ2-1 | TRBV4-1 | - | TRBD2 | CASSQEWRAGVLNEQFF | TGCGCCAGCAGCCAAGAATGGAGAGCGGGAGTCTTAAATGAGCAGTTCTTC
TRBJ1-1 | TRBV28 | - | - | CASSLRTSTEAFF | TGTGCCAGCAGTTTGCGCACGAGCACTGAAGCTTTCTTT
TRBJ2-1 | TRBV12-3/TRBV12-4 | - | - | CASTIRGWNEQFF | TGTGCCAGCACCATCCGCGGCTGGAATGAGCAGTTCTTC
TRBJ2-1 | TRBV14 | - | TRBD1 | CASGPTGIEQFF | TGTGCCAGCGGCCCGACAGGGATTGAGCAGTTCTTC
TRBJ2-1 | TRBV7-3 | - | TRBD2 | CASSLSRTSDYRRSYNEQFF | TGTGCCAGCAGCTTATCCCGGACTAGCGACTATCGACGCTCCTACAATGAGCAGTTCTTC
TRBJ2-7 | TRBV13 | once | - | CASRRWSVNEQYF | TGTGCCAGCAGACGATGGAGCGTCAATGAGCAGTACTTC
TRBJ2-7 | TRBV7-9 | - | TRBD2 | CACSPSGRDITYEQYF | TGTGCCTGCAGCCCTTCTGGGAGGGATATTACCTACGAGCAGTACTTC
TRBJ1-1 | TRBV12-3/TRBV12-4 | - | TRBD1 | CASRRQGVREAEAFF | TGTGCCAGCAGGCGACAGGGTGTTAGAGAAGCTGAAGCTTTCTTT
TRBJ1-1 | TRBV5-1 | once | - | CASSPGIPNTEAFF | TGCGCCAGCAGCCCCGGGATTCCGAACACTGAAGCTTTCTTT
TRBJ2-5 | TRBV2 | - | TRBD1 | CASSVLTGPQETQYF | TGTGCCAGCAGTGTTCTGACAGGGCCCCAAGAGACCCAGTACTTC
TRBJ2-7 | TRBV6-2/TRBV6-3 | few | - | CASRSPQRASYEQYF | TGTGCCAGCAGATCCCCTCAGCGGGCATCCTACGAGCAGTACTTC
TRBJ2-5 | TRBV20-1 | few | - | CSARRRRGQETQYF | TGCAGTGCTCGGCGGAGGAGGGGCCAAGAGACCCAGTACTTC
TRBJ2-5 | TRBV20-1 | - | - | CSARDSGKTRRETQYF | TGCAGTGCTAGAGATTCCGGAAAAACTAGAAGGGAGACCCAGTACTTC
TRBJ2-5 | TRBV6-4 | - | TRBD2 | CASSEDGGRVYNEQYF | TGTGCCAGCAGTGAGGATGGCGGGAGGGTGTACAATGAGCAGTACTTC
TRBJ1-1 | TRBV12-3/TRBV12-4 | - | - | CASIGRNTEAFF | TGTGCCAGCATAGGGCGGAACACTGAAGCTTTCTTT
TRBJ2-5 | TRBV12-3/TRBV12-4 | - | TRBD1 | CASSSGLDRVQETQYF | TGTGCCAGCAGTTCCGGCCTGGACAGGGTACAAGAGACCCAGTACTTC
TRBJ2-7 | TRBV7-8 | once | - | CASSLGLGWSDEQYF | TGTGCCAGCAGCTTAGGATTGGGATGGAGCGACGAGCAGTACTTC
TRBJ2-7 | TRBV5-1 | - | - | CASSLDSPTFSYEQYF | TGCGCCAGCAGCTTGGATTCGCCTACCTTCTCCTACGAGCAGTACTTC
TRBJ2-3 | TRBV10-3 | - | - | CAISETGSEDTQYF | TGTGCCATCAGTGAGACGGGATCAGAAGATACGCAGTATTTT
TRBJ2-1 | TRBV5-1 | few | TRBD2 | CASSLGLAGIYNEQFF | TGCGCCAGCAGCTTGGGACTAGCGGGGATCTACAATGAGCAGTTCTTC
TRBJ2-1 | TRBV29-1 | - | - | CSVLRISYNEQFF | TGCAGCGTCCTACGAATCTCCTACAATGAGCAGTTCTTC
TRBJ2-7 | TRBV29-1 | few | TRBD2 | CSVGGLAGVGEQYF | TGCAGCGTTGGGGGACTAGCGGGAGTAGGGGAGCAGTACTTC
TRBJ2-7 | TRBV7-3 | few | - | CASSFLDGEQYF | TGTGCCAGCAGCTTCCTTGATGGGGAGCAGTACTTC
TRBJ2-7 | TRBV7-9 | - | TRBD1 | CASSPDRGSYYEQYF | TGTGCCAGCAGCCCAGACAGGGGATCATACTACGAGCAGTACTTC